The T cell receptor (beta chain) under discussion was sequenced for a study of early T cells in non-severe SARS-CoV-2 infection. Study-wide results and caveats: Database matching using VDJdb favored anti-spike CD8 responses, with private and CD4 specificities left missing.

Researchers attached unique molecular identifiers to individual cDNA molecules. One entry per CDR3 protein, called by TCRdb with MiXCR from the 5' RACE reads. Of 70,000 or so distinct CDR3 sequences in the sample, around 9.1% were seen once. There are many counts of this clonotype. The target antigen is unknown. The sequence was obtained from an adult who was a healthcare worker with PCR-confirmed SARS-CoV-2 infection or an uninfected control (not recorded which). Here the sequenced sample was whole blood, taken at baseline.

The CDR3 nucleotides are TGTGCCAGCAGCTTCCGGATAGCGGGGGCTTCAGATACGCAGTATTTT. Its protein product is CASSFRIAGASDTQYF. The genes are TRBV13 and TRBJ2-3; 9 nucleotides agree with TRBD2. After removal of 3 bases from V and 4 bases from J, the junction contained 8 bases not matched to a gene. The CDR3 is made up of 16 amino acids. Germline-derived CDR1 and CDR2 are PRHDT and FYEKMQ (reference sequence).